These T cell receptor beta chains were read from a single sample in a study of blood T cell repertoires in COVID-19. Produced via immunoSEQ multiplex PCR; TCRdb's table is partial and in-frame only. The table has approximately 320,000 clones, 65% to 90% seen once. What was sequenced was peripheral blood. The source of these receptors is a human donor in a cohort sampled during active COVID-19. The CDR3 runs from the conserved cysteine through the conserved F or W. Each record gives: J gene, D gene, clone size, V gene, CDR3 length, CDR3 DNA, CDR3 protein. A D gene is named only where the DNA matches it firmly. Clone sizes are given selectively: once, few, many, or a class where the clone is expanded.

>TRBJ2-3|NA|once|TRBV30|14
TGTGCCTGGAGGACGGAGTATTCCACAGATACGCAGTATTTT
CAWRTEYSTDTQYF
>TRBJ1-4|NA|once|TRBV7-9|15
TGTGCCAGCAGCTTAAATTCGCGGTATAATGAAAAACTGTTTTTT
CASSLNSRYNEKLFF
>TRBJ1-2|TRBD1|NA|TRBV5-4|13
TGTGCCAGCAGTTTCGGACAGGTTTATGGCTACACCTTC
CASSFGQVYGYTF
>TRBJ1-2|NA|once|TRBV7-3|12
TGTGCCAGCAGCCCGGAACCCGACAGGCACACCTTC
CASSPEPDRHTF
>TRBJ2-2|TRBD1|NA|TRBV9|16
TGTGCCAGCAGCGAGACAGGGGGCGCGAACACCGGGGAGCTGTTTTTT
CASSETGGANTGELFF
>TRBJ1-4|TRBD1|NA|TRBV19|15
TGTGCCAGTAGTATAACAGGGGGCTTTGATGAAAAACTGTTTTTT
CASSITGGFDEKLFF
>TRBJ1-1|NA|NA|TRBV7-8|14
TGTGCCAGCACCCCAGGAGGACTTAACACTGAAGCTTTCTTT
CASTPGGLNTEAFF
>TRBJ1-6|NA|once|TRBV5-1|14
TGCGCCAGCAGCATTCAGGCATATAATTCACCCCTCCACTTT
CASSIQAYNSPLHF
>TRBJ1-5|NA|NA|TRBV2|15
TGTGCCAGCAGTGAAGGGGGCACGAGCAATCAGCCCCAGCATTTT
CASSEGGTSNQPQHF
>TRBJ2-5|TRBD1|NA|TRBV6-5|15
TGTGCCAGCAGCTACAGGGACAGCCAGTCGGAGACCCAGTACTTC
CASSYRDSQSETQYF
>TRBJ1-2|NA|once|TRBV27|14
TGTGCCAGCAGTCTTACGGGACAAAAGTATGGCTACACCTTC
CASSLTGQKYGYTF
>TRBJ2-7|NA|NA|TRBV4-1|15
TGCGCCAGCAGCCATCTAGCCGCCACTTCGTACGAGCAGTACTTC
CASSHLAATSYEQYF
>TRBJ2-3|TRBD1|NA|TRBV7-3|17
TGTGCCAGCAGCCTCCGGGACAGGGGTAAAGACACAGATACGCAGTATTTT
CASSLRDRGKDTDTQYF
>TRBJ1-5|NA|NA|TRBV6-5|14
TGTGCCAGCTCGGAGGGACGCAGAAATCAGCCCCAGCATTTT
CASSEGRRNQPQHF
>TRBJ2-3|TRBD2|NA|TRBV10-3|16
TGTGCCATCAGTGAGAGGACTAGCGGGGGGACAGATACGCAGTATTTT
CAISERTSGGTDTQYF
>TRBJ2-2|TRBD2|NA|TRBV30|14
TGTGCCGGACCACAGGGACTAGGCGCCGGGGAGCTGTTTTTT
CAGPQGLGAGELFF
>TRBJ1-5|NA|NA|TRBV27|14
TGTGCCAGCAATGAACAGGGAACAAATCAGCCCCAGCATTTT
CASNEQGTNQPQHF
>TRBJ2-3|NA|NA|TRBV12-3/TRBV12-4|13
TGTGCCAGCAAAATGGGAGGTCCCCTTACGCAGTATTTT
CASKMGGPLTQYF
>TRBJ1-2|NA|NA|TRBV7-8|13
TGTGCCAGCAGCTTAGTGCAGAACTATGGCTACACCTTC
CASSLVQNYGYTF
>TRBJ2-5|TRBD2|NA|TRBV10-3|14
TGTGCCACCCGACTAGCGGGGGCCCAAGAGACCCAGTACTTC
CATRLAGAQETQYF
>TRBJ2-1|TRBD1|NA|TRBV14|13
TGTGCCAGCAGCCATACAGGGGGCCGAGAGCAGTTCTTC
CASSHTGGREQFF
>TRBJ1-5|TRBD1|NA|TRBV19|15
TGTGCCAGTATAAGGGGACAGGGAAGTCTTCAGCCCCAGCATTTT
CASIRGQGSLQPQHF
>TRBJ1-2|TRBD1|NA|TRBV6-5|14
TGTGCCAGCAGTAATCAGGGGGAGAGCTATGGCTACACCTTC
CASSNQGESYGYTF
>TRBJ1-1|NA|NA|TRBV11-2|14
TGTGCCAGCAGCCTACTTGAGTCGAACACTGAAGCTTTCTTT
CASSLLESNTEAFF
>TRBJ1-2|NA|once|TRBV30|13
TGTGCCTGGAGTGGGACACCAGGTAATGGCTACACCTTC
CAWSGTPGNGYTF
>TRBJ1-3|NA|NA|TRBV5-1|14
TGCGCCAGCAGCTTAGGGGGCTCTGGAAACACCATATATTTT
CASSLGGSGNTIYF
>TRBJ2-7|NA|NA|TRBV11-2|15
TGTGCCAGCAGCCGAGAGACAGGACCCTCCTACGAGCAGTACTTC
CASSRETGPSYEQYF
>TRBJ2-7|NA|NA|TRBV5-4|16
TGTGCCAGCAGCTTGCGGGCAAGGGGGTCCTCCTACGAGCAGTACTTC
CASSLRARGSSYEQYF
>TRBJ1-1|NA|NA|TRBV6-1|13
TGTGCCAGCAGTGAAAACAGGAACACTGAAGCTTTCTTT
CASSENRNTEAFF
>TRBJ1-4|NA|NA|TRBV5-6|15
TGTGCCAGCAGCGGCGGGGGGAGACACTATGAAAAACTGTTTTTT
CASSGGGRHYEKLFF
>TRBJ1-1|NA|NA|TRBV6-5|11
TGTGCCAGCAGGTTAAACACTGAAGCTTTCTTT
CASRLNTEAFF
>TRBJ1-2|TRBD1|NA|TRBV6-6|15
TGTGCCAGCAGTCACAACTTAGCCGGGACAGGGAGATCGAGCTTC
CASSHNLAGTGRSSF
>TRBJ1-2|TRBD1|NA|TRBV5-4|13
TGTGCCAGCAGCTTGGCAGGGGGTAGTGGCTACACCTTC
CASSLAGGSGYTF
>TRBJ1-1|TRBD1|NA|TRBV7-6|15
TGTGCCAGCAGCTCAATAGACAGGGTAGGGACTGAAGCTTTCTTT
CASSSIDRVGTEAFF
>TRBJ2-3|NA|once|TRBV14|16
TGTGCCAGCAGCCAATTAGGGACACCTAGCACAGATACGCAGTATTTT
CASSQLGTPSTDTQYF
>TRBJ2-4|NA|NA|TRBV15|17
TGTGCCACCAGCGGGCCAGGTCGCCCCGAATCCAAAAACATTCAGTACTTC
CATSGPGRPESKNIQYF
>TRBJ2-5|NA|once|TRBV3-1/TRBV3-2|14
TGTGCCAGCAGCCAGACAGAAACCCAAGAGACCCAGTACTTC
CASSQTETQETQYF
>TRBJ1-1|NA|NA|TRBV18|15
TGTGCCAGCTCACCATACGGACTCTCGAACACTGAAGCTTTCTTT
CASSPYGLSNTEAFF
>TRBJ1-2|TRBD1|NA|TRBV12-5|14
TGTGCTAGTGGTCCTGGGACAGCTGATTATGGCTACACCTTC
CASGPGTADYGYTF